This TCR beta chain appears in the sequencing data of a study of cytomegalovirus exposure and HLA in healthy donors. PCR employed 60 Vbeta and 13 Jbeta primers. TCRdb's copy holds only in-frame clones and misses some; the assay was immunoSEQ multiplex PCR. The sample lists about 150,000 clones, 65% to 85% occurring once. Details on this clone: Its antigen remains unidentified.

There are 18 residues in the CDR3. The V gene end was trimmed by 3 bases and the J gene end by 5 bases; junction bases not matched to a gene: 16. CDR1 is SGHRS, CDR2 YFSETQ, per germline. Findings and caveats of the study: Researchers left out some V segments, among them TRBV6-2 and TRBV6-3, as indistinguishable.

Sequencing was carried out using PBMCs. This TCR was sampled from a male donor in good health and CMV-seronegative. This sequence joins TRBV5-1 and TRBJ2-1; 8 bases fit TRBD1. The CDR3: CASSYTSAGTGGNNEQFF. Written as DNA, the CDR3 is TGCGCCAGCAGCTACACCTCGGCCGGGACAGGAGGAAACAATGAGCAGTTCTTC. The variable domain in full, with the rest retrieved from reference TRBV5-1 and TRBJ2-1, is KAGVTQTPRYLIKTRGQQVTLSCSPISGHRSVSWYQQTPGQGLQFLFEYFSETQRNKGNFPGRFSGRQFSNSRSEMNVSTLELGDSALYLCASSYTSAGTGGNNEQFFGPGTRLTVL.